This TCR beta chain was sequenced during a study of tumor-infiltrating lymphocytes in primary liver carcinoma. In the study overall: All patients had surgically resected primary liver carcinoma. Whole-study findings and limits: It was tumor-adjacent and tumor-blood pairs that overlapped less than tumor region pairs did.

Blood RNA was derived from unsorted whole blood, and germline DNA was extracted too. At least ten counts were recorded for this clonotype. Its antigen is unidentified. Trimming cost V 4 bases and J 7 bases, with 13 bases left between them. The CDR3 extends over 12 amino acids. CDR1 SQVTM and CDR2 ANQGSEA come from the germline V gene. A constant-region primer served to make TCR beta cDNA from around 500 ng total RNA. Three nested multiplex PCR rounds of slightly modified ARM-PCR generated TCR beta libraries. The two initial PCR rounds, roughly 9 cycles each, used TRBV1-TRBV30 forward and C-beta reverse primers. TCRdb recomputed calls from the multiplex PCR reads with MiXCR, one row per CDR3 protein. The sample has around 330,000 distinct CDR3 sequences; over 55% are singletons.

The TCR sequence derives from a man between 35 and 55 years old with primary liver carcinoma and hepatitis B virus infection. V is TRBV29-1 and J is TRBJ1-1; tentative D call: TRBD1 (6 bases). Sequencing used peripheral blood. As DNA, the CDR3 is TGCAGCGTTGTAGGGGGTCTCGGTGAAGCTTTCTTT. It specifies CSVVGGLGEAFF.